This TCR beta chain is drawn from a study of STAT5B mutations in CD4+ large granular lymphocyte leukemia. Study outcomes and limitations: TRBV06-family usage was enriched in top patient clones (8/27) versus controls (2/35).

As regards this clone: Its antigen is undetermined.

With 5 bases removed from V and 4 bases from J, the gap between germline ends came to 17 bases. The CDR3 contains 14 residues. Germline loops: CDR1 SQVTM, CDR2 ANQGSEA. Study processing details: The detection floor for productive clonotype frequency was 2.59 x 10-5. This table comes from immunoSEQ multiplex PCR, and its TCRdb copy is limited to in-frame clones, with some not included. Clone size and the V and J calls come from that table; the DNA yielded D and trimming. The table lists around 32,000 clones, around 70% of them singletons, with approximately 0.49% in the top ten. The gene calls are TRBV29-1 and TRBJ1-1; D is ambiguous. This clonotype originated in a human donor in good health. Specimen: CD4+ T cells from blood buffy coats. CDR3 residues: CSVPRAGLSTEAFF. The CDR3 DNA sequence: TGCAGCGTTCCGAGGGCCGGGCTAAGCACTGAAGCTTTCTTT.